This entry lists 23 T cell receptor beta chains sequenced from one sample in a study of beta chain features in type 1 diabetes. Regarding the study as a whole: TCRB CDR3s were moderately but significantly shorter in Type 1 diabetes patients in all four CD4+ subsets.

No antigen is known for these receptors. Investigators reverse transcribed all isolated RNA, so they sequenced expressed TCRB transcripts. TCRdb's copy holds only in-frame clones and misses some; the assay was immunoSEQ multiplex PCR. Of about 370,000 clones in the sample, roughly a tenth are singletons; the top ten hold 0.45% to 0.65%. Sequenced: central memory CD4+ T cells from blood. The receptors here all came from a man aged 30 to 39 with type 1 diabetes.

This clone was recorded a few times. V is TRBV19 and J is TRBJ2-3; D might be TRBD2 (6 bases). The CDR3 is 17 amino acids. The V end lost 5 bases, the J end lost 2 bases, and 20 bases lay between the germline ends. From germline, CDR1 is LNHDA and CDR2 SQIVND (reference sequence). The CDR3 loop is CASSPSWPAGHTDTQYF. The CDR3 DNA sequence: TGTGCCAGTAGTCCATCGTGGCCAGCGGGTCACACAGATACGCAGTATTTT. The whole variable domain, filled in from reference TRBV19 and TRBJ2-3, reads DGGITQSPKYLFRKEGQNVTLSCEQNLNHDAMYWYRQDPGQGLRLIYYSQIVNDFQKGDIAEGYSVSREKKESFPLTVTSAQKNPTAFYLCASSPSWPAGHTDTQYFGPGTRLTVL.

The CDR3 sequence is CASGAGTSITYEQYF. CDR3 coding DNA: TGTGCCAGCGGTGCCGGGACTAGTATCACCTACGAGCAGTACTTC. This sequence joins TRBV2 and TRBJ2-7, with TRBD2 identical over 8 bases. Germline V CDR1 and CDR2: SNHLY, FYNNEI. V dropped 8 bases and J dropped 2; count of bases not matched to a gene: 11. The CDR3 totals 15 residues.

A note on this clone: A read error may produce the germline difference seen at one junction end. The chain joins TRBV11-2 to TRBJ1-4, with 12 bases lining up with TRBD1. The CDR3 runs 13 residues. The V gene's germline CDR1 is SGHAT and CDR2 FQNNGV. The CDR3 is CASSLHRDRGPVF. In nucleotides, the CDR3 is TGTGCCAGCAGCCTACACCGGGACAGGGGGCCGGTTTTT.

The chain is built from TRBV9 and TRBJ2-4; no clear D. The CDR3 sequence is 14 residues long. V gave up 1 base and J gave up 5 bases, with 10 bases separating them. Germline CDR1 reads SGDLS; CDR2 reads YYNGEE. CDR3 in DNA: TGTGCCAGCAGCGTAAGTCCCTGGGAAAACATTCAGTACTTC. As protein: CASSVSPWENIQYF.

This clone has only a few counts. The chain recombines TRBV6-6 with TRBJ2-7; 11 nucleotides align to TRBD2. V trimming: 6 bases; J trimming: 2 bases; junction bases outside the gene matches: 6. The CDR3 covers 15 residues. CDR1 is MNHNY, CDR2 SVGAGI, per germline (reference sequence). The CDR3: CASRPGTSGAYEQYF. Here the CDR3 DNA reads TGTGCCAGCAGACCCGGGACTAGCGGTGCCTACGAGCAGTACTTC.

This clone showed up just a few times. A read error may account for a junction end that differs from germline. The chain is built from TRBV10-3 and TRBJ2-5; no definite D call. CDR3 length: 10 residues. The V gene's germline CDR1 is ENHRY and CDR2 SYGVKD. CDR3 region: CASSEETQYF. In DNA form, the CDR3 reads TGTGCCAGCAGTGAAGAGACCCAGTACTTC.

This clone was detected ten times or more. The chain has TRBV18 and TRBJ2-5; TRBD1 agrees at 8 bases. The ends lost 1 base at V and 5 bases at J; junction bases unmatched: 3. The CDR3 has 14 amino acids. The germline CDR1 and CDR2 sequences are KGHSH and LQKENI. The CDR3 loop is CASSPRGQVETQYF. CDR3 nucleotide sequence: TGTGCCAGCTCACCACGGGGACAGGTCGAGACCCAGTACTTC.

This clone was observed many times. The CDR3 DNA follows: TGCGCCAGCAGTGGACAGGGCTACGAGCAGTACTTC. Residues: CASSGQGYEQYF. V and J are TRBV10-2 and TRBJ2-7; 7 bases agree with TRBD1. The CDR3 contains 12 residues. The junction had 0 bases not matched to a gene; V was cut back by 4 bases and J by 3 bases. Per germline, CDR1 WSHSY and CDR2 SAAADI.

In this sample, this clone turned up a few times. The chain carries TRBV25-1 and TRBJ2-6; D is unresolved. Trimming took off 5 bases at V and 2 bases at J, with 13 bases between the two ends. Looked up from germline, CDR1 is MGHDK and CDR2 is SYGVNS. CDR3 length: 16 amino acids. The CDR3: CASSYGGPTGANVLTF. The CDR3 DNA reads as TGTGCCAGCAGTTATGGCGGCCCCACTGGGGCCAACGTCCTGACTTTC.

This clone was found many times. The gene calls are TRBV18 and TRBJ2-3; 9 bases map to TRBD2. The CDR3 runs to 14 residues. Per germline, CDR1 KGHSH and CDR2 LQKENI. V was clipped by 8 bases and J by 2 bases; unmatched bases: 5. The CDR3 nucleotides are TGTGCCAGCCTAGCGGGATCCTTCACAGATACGCAGTATTTT. It codes for CASLAGSFTDTQYF.

This clone turned up a few times. The J gene is TRBJ2-5, the V gene TRBV27; 8 nucleotides line up with TRBD2. Germline assignment: CDR1 MNHEY and CDR2 SMNVEV (reference sequence). With V trimmed by 6 bases and J by 5 bases, 14 bases remained unmatched. The CDR3 contains 16 residues. The CDR3 loop is CASRLRAGVNMETQYF. In DNA, the CDR3 is TGTGCCAGCAGATTAAGAGCGGGAGTCAATATGGAGACCCAGTACTTC.

The chain combines TRBV11-2 with TRBJ2-3, with 10 bases aligning to TRBD1. The V gene end was trimmed by 3 bases and the J gene end by 7 bases; junction bases not matched to a gene: 4. CDR1 and CDR2 (germline): SGHAT, FQNNGV. The CDR3 has 14 amino acids. The CDR3 coding sequence is TGTGCCAGCAGCTTGACAGGGGGCGCATATACGCAGTATTTT. Protein product: CASSLTGGAYTQYF.

The chain uses TRBV28 and TRBJ2-3; no reliable D call. The V end was cut by 1 base, the J end by 10 bases, with 12 bases between. CDR1 is MDHEN, CDR2 SYDVKM, per germline. CDR3 length: 13 residues. CDR3 loop: CASSLSGHPSQYF. CDR3 sequence (DNA): TGTGCCAGCAGTTTATCCGGGCACCCCTCGCAGTATTTT.

The table lists this clone with a few counts. The CDR3 protein is CASSEGDRVDNEQFF. CDR3 in DNA: TGTGCCAGCAGTGAGGGGGACAGGGTGGACAATGAGCAGTTCTTC. The chain has TRBV2 and TRBJ2-1, with 9 bases identical to TRBD1. CDR3 length: 15 residues. The V segment lost 3 bases and the J segment 5 bases; nucleotides outside the gene matches: 5. Germline V gives CDR1 SNHLY, CDR2 FYNNEI. Combining the CDR3 with reference TRBV2 and TRBJ2-1 gives the whole variable domain EPEVTQTPSHQVTQMGQEVILRCVPISNHLYFYWYRQILGQKVEFLVSFYNNEISEKSEIFDDQFSVERPDGSNFTLKIRSTKLEDSAMYFCASSEGDRVDNEQFFGPGTRLTVL.

This chain links TRBV28 with TRBJ1-1, with D possibly TRBD1 on 6 matching bases. The germline CDR1 and CDR2 sequences are MDHEN and SYDVKM. Between the trimmed V and J ends, which lost 4 bases and 4 bases, there was a span of 19 bases. The CDR3 is made up of 16 amino acids. In DNA form, the CDR3 reads TGTGCCAGCAGTTCCCTAGGACAGACCCAGAGCACTGAAGCTTTCTTT. Protein: CASSSLGQTQSTEAFF.

Turning to this clone: Other DNA sequences in the same sample also yield this CDR3. The rearrangement links TRBV5-1 to TRBJ2-7; TRBD2 matches 7 bases. Germline V CDR1 and CDR2: SGHRS, YFSETQ. J gave up 4 bases and V 1 base, and 5 bases lay outside the gene matches. The length of the CDR3 is 14 residues. The CDR3 coding sequence is TGCGCCAGCAGCTTGACGGGGGAGGGATACGAGCAGTACTTC. The encoded protein is CASSLTGEGYEQYF.

This clone occurred a few times. V gene TRBV5-1 combines with J gene TRBJ2-5; 7 bases agree with TRBD1. This CDR3 is 16 amino acids long. V was pared by 4 bases and J by 5 bases, with 14 bases of the junction left unmatched. CDR1 is SGHRS, CDR2 YFSETQ, per germline. As DNA, the CDR3 is TGCGCCAGCAGCGTGATACCGACAGGGTCGGCGGAGACCCAGTACTTC. This encodes CASSVIPTGSAETQYF.

This clone was seen a few times. This chain connects TRBV14 to TRBJ2-5; possibly TRBD2 for D (5 bases). The V gene's germline CDR1 is SGHDN and CDR2 FVKESK. The germline V and J ends were trimmed by 2 bases and 2 bases, with 6 bases remaining between them. The CDR3 has 13 amino acids. The DNA for the CDR3 is TGTGCCAGCAGCCAACCGGGACAAGAGACCCAGTACTTC. Translation gives CASSQPGQETQYF.

This chain uses TRBV19 with TRBJ2-3; D not resolved. Germline loops: CDR1 LNHDA, CDR2 SQIVND (reference sequence). The V end was cut by 10 bases, the J end by 2 bases, with 16 bases between. This CDR3 spans 14 amino acids. The CDR3 here is CATGSTSYTDTQYF. The CDR3, as DNA: TGTGCCACCGGCTCAACTTCTTACACAGATACGCAGTATTTT.

The chain links TRBV19 to TRBJ1-5; D perhaps matches TRBD1 (5 bases). CDR3 length equals 17 residues. The V and J ends lost 7 bases and 6 bases respectively, with 25 bases between them. CDR1 is LNHDA and CDR2 is SQIVND in the germline V gene (reference sequence). DNA for the CDR3: TGTGCCAGTACCACCTATGGTGGACCAGGGAGAAGTCAGCCCCAGCATTTT. Translation gives CASTTYGGPGRSQPQHF.

V is TRBV7-9 and J is TRBJ2-3, with 8 nucleotides matching TRBD2. The V segment lost 4 bases and the J segment 7 bases; nucleotides outside the gene matches: 16. The CDR3 loop spans 17 amino acids. CDR1 is SEHNR, CDR2 FQNEAQ, per germline (reference sequence). CDR3 amino acids: CASSSPPAGVAVNTQYF. The CDR3 nucleotides read TGTGCCAGCAGCTCCCCCCCAGCGGGAGTGGCTGTTAATACGCAGTATTTT.

This clone was detected a few times. The V gene is TRBV11-3, the J gene TRBJ2-7, with 7 nucleotides matching TRBD2. CDR1 and CDR2 (germline): SGHNT, YENEEA. The CDR3 runs to 15 residues. V trimming: 5 bases; J trimming: 0 bases; junction bases outside the gene matches: 7. This CDR3 reads CASSQVWGGSYEQYF. The CDR3 region has the DNA TGTGCCAGCAGCCAAGTCTGGGGGGGCTCCTACGAGCAGTACTTC.

The chain carries TRBV5-4 and TRBJ2-3, with D perhaps TRBD1 (6 bases). CDR1 SGHNT and CDR2 YYREEE come from the germline V gene (reference sequence). The V end was cut by 10 bases, the J end by 2 bases, with 26 bases between. CDR3 length equals 17 residues. The CDR3 region is CAAELRWGKGVTDTQYF. As DNA, the CDR3 is TGTGCCGCAGAACTAAGGTGGGGTAAGGGGGTCACAGATACGCAGTATTTT.